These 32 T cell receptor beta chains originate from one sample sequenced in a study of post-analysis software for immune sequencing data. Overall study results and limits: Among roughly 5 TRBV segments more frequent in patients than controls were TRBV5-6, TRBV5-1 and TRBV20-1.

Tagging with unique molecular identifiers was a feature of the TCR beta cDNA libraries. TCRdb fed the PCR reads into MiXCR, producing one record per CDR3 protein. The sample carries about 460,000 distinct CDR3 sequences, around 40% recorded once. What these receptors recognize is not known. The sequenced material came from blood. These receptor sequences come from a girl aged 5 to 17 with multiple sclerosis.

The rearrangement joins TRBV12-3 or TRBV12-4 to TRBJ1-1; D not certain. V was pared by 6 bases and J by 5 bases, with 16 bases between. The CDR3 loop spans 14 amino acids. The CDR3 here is CASSDTTQVTEAFF. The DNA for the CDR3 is TGTGCCAGCAGCGACACTACTCAGGTGACTGAAGCTTTCTTT.

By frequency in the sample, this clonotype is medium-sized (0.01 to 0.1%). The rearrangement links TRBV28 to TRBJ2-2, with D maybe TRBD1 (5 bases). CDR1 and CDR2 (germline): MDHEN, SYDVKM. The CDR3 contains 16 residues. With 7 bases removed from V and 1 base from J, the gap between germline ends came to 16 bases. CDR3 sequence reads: CASTPGRVLNTGELFF. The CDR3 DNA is TGTGCCAGCACCCCCGGCAGGGTTCTGAACACCGGGGAGCTGTTTTTT.

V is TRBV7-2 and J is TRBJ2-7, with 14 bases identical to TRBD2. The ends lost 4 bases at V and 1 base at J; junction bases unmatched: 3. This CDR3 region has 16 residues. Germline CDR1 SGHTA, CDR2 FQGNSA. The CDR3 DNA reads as TGTGCCAGCAGCTCCTGGACTAGCGGGGGGTCCTACGAGCAGTACTTC. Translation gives CASSSWTSGGSYEQYF.

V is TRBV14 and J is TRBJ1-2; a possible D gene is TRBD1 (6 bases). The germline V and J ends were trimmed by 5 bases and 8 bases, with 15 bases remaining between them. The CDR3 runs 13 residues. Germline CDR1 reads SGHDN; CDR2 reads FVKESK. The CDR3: CASSLQGMEGYTF. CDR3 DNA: TGTGCCAGCAGCTTACAGGGCATGGAAGGCTACACCTTC.

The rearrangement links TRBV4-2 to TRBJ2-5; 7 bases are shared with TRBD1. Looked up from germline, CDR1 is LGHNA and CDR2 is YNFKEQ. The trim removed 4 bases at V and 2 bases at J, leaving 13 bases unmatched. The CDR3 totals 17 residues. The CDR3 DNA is TGTGCCAGCAGCCGGGTGGACAGGTTGGGCACACAAGAGACCCAGTACTTC. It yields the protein CASSRVDRLGTQETQYF.

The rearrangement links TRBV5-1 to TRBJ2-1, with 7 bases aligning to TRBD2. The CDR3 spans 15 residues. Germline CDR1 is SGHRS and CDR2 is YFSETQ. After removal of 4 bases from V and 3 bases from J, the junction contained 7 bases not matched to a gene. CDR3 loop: CASSPSGIGYNEQFF. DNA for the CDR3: TGCGCCAGCAGCCCAAGCGGGATTGGCTACAATGAGCAGTTCTTC.

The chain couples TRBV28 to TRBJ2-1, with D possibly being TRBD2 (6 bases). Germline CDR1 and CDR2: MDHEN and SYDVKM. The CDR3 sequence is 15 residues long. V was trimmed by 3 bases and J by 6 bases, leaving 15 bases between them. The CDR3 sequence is CASSFARDYSNEQFF. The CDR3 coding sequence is TGTGCCAGCAGTTTCGCGCGGGATTATTCCAATGAGCAGTTCTTC.

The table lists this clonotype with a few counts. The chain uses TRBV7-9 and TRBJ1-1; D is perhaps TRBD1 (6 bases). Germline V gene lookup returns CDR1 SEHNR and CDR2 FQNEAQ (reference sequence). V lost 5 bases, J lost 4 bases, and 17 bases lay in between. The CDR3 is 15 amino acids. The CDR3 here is CASSPQGRESTEAFF. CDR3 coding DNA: TGTGCCAGCAGCCCCCAGGGGAGGGAGAGCACTGAAGCTTTCTTT.

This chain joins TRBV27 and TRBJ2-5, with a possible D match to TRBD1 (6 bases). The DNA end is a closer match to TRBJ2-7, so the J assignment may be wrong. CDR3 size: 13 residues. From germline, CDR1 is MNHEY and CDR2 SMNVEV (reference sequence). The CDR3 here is CASSLSNRDEQYF. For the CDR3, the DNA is TGTGCCAGCAGTTTATCTAACAGGGACGAGCAGTACTTC.

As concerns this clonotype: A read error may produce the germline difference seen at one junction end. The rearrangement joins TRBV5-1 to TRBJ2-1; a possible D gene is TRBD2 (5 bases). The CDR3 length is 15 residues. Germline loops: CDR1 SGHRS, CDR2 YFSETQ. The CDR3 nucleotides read TGTGCCAGCAGTTTATGGGGAGACTCCTACAATGAGCAGTTCTTC. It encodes CASSLWGDSYNEQFF.

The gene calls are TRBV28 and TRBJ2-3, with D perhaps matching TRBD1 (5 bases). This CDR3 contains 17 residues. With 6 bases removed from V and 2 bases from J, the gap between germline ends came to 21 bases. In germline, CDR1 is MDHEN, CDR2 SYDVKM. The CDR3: CASRPSWRQLHTDTQYF. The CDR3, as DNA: TGTGCCAGCAGACCCTCTTGGAGACAGCTCCACACAGATACGCAGTATTTT. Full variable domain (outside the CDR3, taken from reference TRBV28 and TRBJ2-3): DVKVTQSSRYLVKRTGEKVFLECVQDMDHENMFWYRQDPGLGLRLIYFSYDVKMKEKGDIPEGYSVSREKKERFSLILESASTNQTSMYLCASRPSWRQLHTDTQYFGPGTRLTVL.

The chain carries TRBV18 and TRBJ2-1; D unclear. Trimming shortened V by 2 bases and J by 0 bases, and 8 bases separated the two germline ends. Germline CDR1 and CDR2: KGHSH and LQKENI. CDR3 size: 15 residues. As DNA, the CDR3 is TGTGCCAGCTCACCAAACCACCCCTCCTACAATGAGCAGTTCTTC. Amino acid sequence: CASSPNHPSYNEQFF.

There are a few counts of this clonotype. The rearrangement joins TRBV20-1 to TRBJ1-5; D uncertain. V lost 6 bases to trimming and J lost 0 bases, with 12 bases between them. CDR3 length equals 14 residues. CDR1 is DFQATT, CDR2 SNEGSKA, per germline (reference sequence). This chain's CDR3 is CSAGTVYSNQPQHF. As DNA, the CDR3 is TGCAGTGCAGGAACCGTTTATAGCAATCAGCCCCAGCATTTT.

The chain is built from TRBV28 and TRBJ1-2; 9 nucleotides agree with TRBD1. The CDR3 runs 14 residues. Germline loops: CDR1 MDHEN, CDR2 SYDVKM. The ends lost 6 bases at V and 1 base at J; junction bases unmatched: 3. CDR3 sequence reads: CASRGQGLNYGYTF. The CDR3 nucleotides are TGTGCCAGCAGGGGACAGGGCCTTAACTATGGCTACACCTTC.

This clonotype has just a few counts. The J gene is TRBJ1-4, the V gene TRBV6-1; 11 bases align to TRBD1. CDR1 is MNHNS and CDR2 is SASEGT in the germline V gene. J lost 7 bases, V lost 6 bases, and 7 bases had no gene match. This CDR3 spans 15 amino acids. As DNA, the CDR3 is TGTGCCAGCAGCTTCTCGGGACAGGGGGGTGAAAAACTGTTTTTT. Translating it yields CASSFSGQGGEKLFF.

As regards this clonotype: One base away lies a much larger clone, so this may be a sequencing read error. CDR3 residues: CATSGGQGLETQYF. CDR3 DNA sequence: TGTGCCACCAGCGGAGGACAGGGGTTAGAGACCCAGTACTTC. The chain has TRBV10-3 and TRBJ2-5; the match to TRBD1 covers 9 bases. V shed 10 bases, J shed 4 bases, and the junction held 10 bases outside the gene matches. This CDR3 spans 14 amino acids. Germline loops: CDR1 ENHRY, CDR2 SYGVKD.

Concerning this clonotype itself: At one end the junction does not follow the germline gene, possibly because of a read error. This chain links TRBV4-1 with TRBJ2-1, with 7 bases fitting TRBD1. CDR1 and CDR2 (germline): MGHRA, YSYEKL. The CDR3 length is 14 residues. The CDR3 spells CASSQKGAGNEQFF. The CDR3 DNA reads TGCGCCAGTAGCCAAAAGGGGGCGGGCAATGAGCAGTTCTTC.

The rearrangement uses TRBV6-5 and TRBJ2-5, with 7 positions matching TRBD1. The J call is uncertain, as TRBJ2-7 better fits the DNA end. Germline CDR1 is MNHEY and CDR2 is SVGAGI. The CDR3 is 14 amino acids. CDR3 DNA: TGTGCCAGCAGTCCCGGGACAGCCGGGTACGAGCAGTACTTC. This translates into CASSPGTAGYEQYF.

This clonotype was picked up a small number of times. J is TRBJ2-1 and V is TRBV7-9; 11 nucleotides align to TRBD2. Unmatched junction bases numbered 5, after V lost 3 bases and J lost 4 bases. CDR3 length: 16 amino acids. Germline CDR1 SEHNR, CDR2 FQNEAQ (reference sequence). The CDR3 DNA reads TGTGCCAGCAGCTTTGTGACTAGCGGGATTTACAATGAGCAGTTCTTC. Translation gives CASSFVTSGIYNEQFF.

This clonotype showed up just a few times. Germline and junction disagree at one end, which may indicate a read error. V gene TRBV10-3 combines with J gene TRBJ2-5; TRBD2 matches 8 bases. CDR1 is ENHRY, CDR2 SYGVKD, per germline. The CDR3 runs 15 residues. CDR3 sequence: CAVSAGGGRQETQYF. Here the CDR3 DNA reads TGTGCCGTCAGCGCGGGCGGGGGGCGTCAAGAGACCCAGTACTTC.

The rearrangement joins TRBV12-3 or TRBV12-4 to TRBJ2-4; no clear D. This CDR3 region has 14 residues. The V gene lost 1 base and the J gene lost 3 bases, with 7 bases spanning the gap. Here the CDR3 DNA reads TGTGCCAGCAGTTTAGATTCGGACAAAAACATTCAGTACTTC. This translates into CASSLDSDKNIQYF.

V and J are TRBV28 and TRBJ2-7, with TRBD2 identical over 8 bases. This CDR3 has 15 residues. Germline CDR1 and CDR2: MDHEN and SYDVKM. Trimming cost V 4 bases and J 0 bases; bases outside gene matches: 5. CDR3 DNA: TGTGCCAGCAGTTCCCCTAGCGGGTTCTCCTACGAGCAGTACTTC. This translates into CASSSPSGFSYEQYF.

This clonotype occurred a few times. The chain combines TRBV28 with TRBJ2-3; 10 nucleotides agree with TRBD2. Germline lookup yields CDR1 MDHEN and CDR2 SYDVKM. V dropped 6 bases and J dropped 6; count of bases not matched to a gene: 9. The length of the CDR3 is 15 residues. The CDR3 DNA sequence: TGTGCCAGCAGACCCAGCGGGAGGGCCGCGGATACGCAGTATTTT. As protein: CASRPSGRAADTQYF. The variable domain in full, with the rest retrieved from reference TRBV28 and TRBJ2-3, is DVKVTQSSRYLVKRTGEKVFLECVQDMDHENMFWYRQDPGLGLRLIYFSYDVKMKEKGDIPEGYSVSREKKERFSLILESASTNQTSMYLCASRPSGRAADTQYFGPGTRLTVL.

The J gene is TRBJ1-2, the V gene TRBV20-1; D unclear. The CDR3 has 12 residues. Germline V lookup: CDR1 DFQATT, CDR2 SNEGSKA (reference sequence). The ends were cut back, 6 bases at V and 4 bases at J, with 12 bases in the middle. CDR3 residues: CSAVILTYGYTF. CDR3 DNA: TGCAGTGCCGTAATCTTGACCTATGGCTACACCTTC.

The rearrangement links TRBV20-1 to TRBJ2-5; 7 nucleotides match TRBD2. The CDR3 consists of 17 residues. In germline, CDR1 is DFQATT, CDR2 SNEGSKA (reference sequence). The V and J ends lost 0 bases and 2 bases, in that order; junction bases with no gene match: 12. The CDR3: CSARDRSRLAVQETQYF. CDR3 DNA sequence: TGCAGTGCTAGAGACAGGTCGCGGCTAGCGGTTCAAGAGACCCAGTACTTC.

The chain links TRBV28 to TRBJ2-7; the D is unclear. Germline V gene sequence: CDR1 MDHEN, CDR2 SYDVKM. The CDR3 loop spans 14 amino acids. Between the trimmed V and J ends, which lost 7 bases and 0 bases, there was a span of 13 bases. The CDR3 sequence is CASKPPLDSYEQYF. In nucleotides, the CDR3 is TGTGCCAGCAAACCGCCACTTGACTCCTACGAGCAGTACTTC.

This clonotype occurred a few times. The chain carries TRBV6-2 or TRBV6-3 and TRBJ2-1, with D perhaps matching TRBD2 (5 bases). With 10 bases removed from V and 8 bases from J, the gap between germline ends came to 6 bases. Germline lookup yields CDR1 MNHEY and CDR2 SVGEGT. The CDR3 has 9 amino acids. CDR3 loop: CATGDEQFF. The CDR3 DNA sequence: TGTGCCACCGGGGATGAGCAGTTCTTC.

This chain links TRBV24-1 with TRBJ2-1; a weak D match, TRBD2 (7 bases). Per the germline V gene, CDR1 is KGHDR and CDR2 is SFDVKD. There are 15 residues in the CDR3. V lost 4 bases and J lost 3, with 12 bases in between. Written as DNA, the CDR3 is TGTGCCACCAGTGAAGCGGGACAAAACTACAATGAGCAGTTCTTC. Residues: CATSEAGQNYNEQFF.

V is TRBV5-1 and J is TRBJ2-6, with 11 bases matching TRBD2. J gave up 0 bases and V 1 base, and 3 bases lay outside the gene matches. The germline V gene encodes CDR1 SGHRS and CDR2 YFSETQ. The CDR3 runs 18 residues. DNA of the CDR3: TGCGCCAGCAGCTTGCTAGCGGGAGGAGGCTCTGGGGCCAACGTCCTGACTTTC. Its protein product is CASSLLAGGGSGANVLTF.

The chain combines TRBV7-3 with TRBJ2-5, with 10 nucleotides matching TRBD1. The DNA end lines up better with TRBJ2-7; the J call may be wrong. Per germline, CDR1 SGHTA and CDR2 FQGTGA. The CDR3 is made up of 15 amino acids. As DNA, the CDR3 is TGTGCCAGCAGCTTAGGGGCCGGGACAGGGGACGAGCAGTACTTC. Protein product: CASSLGAGTGDEQYF.

The CDR3 sequence: CASSLADRPYNEQFF. CDR3 DNA: TGTGCCAGCAGCTTAGCGGATCGCCCCTACAATGAGCAGTTCTTC. The chain carries TRBV7-9 and TRBJ2-1; D is unresolved. Per germline, CDR1 SEHNR and CDR2 FQNEAQ (reference sequence). This CDR3 is built from 15 residues. Trimming stripped 0 bases from V and 2 bases from J, with 8 bases between.

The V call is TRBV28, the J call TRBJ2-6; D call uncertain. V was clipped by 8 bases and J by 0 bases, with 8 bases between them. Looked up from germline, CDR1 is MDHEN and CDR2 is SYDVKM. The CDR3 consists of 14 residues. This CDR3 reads CASAPSSGANVLTF. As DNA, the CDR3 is TGTGCCAGCGCCCCAAGCTCTGGGGCCAACGTCCTGACTTTC. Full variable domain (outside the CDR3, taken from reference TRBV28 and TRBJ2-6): DVKVTQSSRYLVKRTGEKVFLECVQDMDHENMFWYRQDPGLGLRLIYFSYDVKMKEKGDIPEGYSVSREKKERFSLILESASTNQTSMYLCASAPSSGANVLTFGAGSRLTVL.